This T cell receptor beta chain is drawn from a study of T cells in Graves' hyperthyroidism and ophthalmopathy. Using RNA transcripts as the source, TCR beta CDR3 regions were amplified. HTBI primers were the set used in a first-round RT-PCR of the TCR CDR3. TCRdb reprocessed the multiplex PCR reads with MiXCR, giving one entry per CDR3 protein. There are 250,000 or so distinct CDR3 sequences in the sample; around 15% occur only once, and 28% lies in the top ten. The sample holds many counts of this clonotype. V lost 5 bases and J 4 bases, leaving 12 bases between the germline ends. CDR3 length equals 15 residues. From germline, CDR1 is SGHTA and CDR2 FQGTGA.

This clonotype was obtained from a woman between 18 and 29 years old with Graves' ophthalmopathy. The chain employs TRBV7-3 and TRBJ2-6; perhaps TRBD1 as D (6 bases). The specimen sequenced was blood. The CDR3, as DNA: TGTGCCAGCAGCACACAGGGTACCGGGGCCAACGTCCTGACTTTC. It encodes CASSTQGTGANVLTF. Full variable domain (missing parts from reference TRBV7-3 and TRBJ2-6): GAGVSQTPSNKVTEKGKYVELRCDPISGHTALYWYRQSLGQGPEFLIYFQGTGAADDSGLPNDRFFAVRPEGSVSTLKIQRTERGDSAVYLCASSTQGTGANVLTFGAGSRLTVL.